This is a list of T cell receptor beta chains from one sample in a study of beta chain features in type 1 diabetes. Repertoires were generated with immunoSEQ multiplex PCR, while TCRdb's copy carries only in-frame clones and drops some. Counted here are 400,000 to 500,000 clones, approximately 15% occurring once; the ten biggest clones make up approximately 0.035%. Sequences were obtained from naive CD4+ T cells from blood. The origin of the receptors is a young man in good health. The CDR3 runs from the conserved cysteine through the conserved F or W. Each record gives: J gene, V gene, clone size, D gene, CDR3 DNA, CDR3 protein. A D gene is named only where the DNA matches it firmly. Expanded clones are given a class, and other clones once, few, many or no size at all.

j_gene: TRBJ2-2
v_gene: TRBV27
abundance: few
d_gene: .
CDR3nt: TGTGCCAGCAGTCTAGGGTGGGGTACCGGGGAGCTGTTTTTT
CDR3aa: CASSLGWGTGELFF

j_gene: TRBJ2-6
v_gene: TRBV7-9
abundance: .
d_gene: TRBD1
CDR3nt: TGTGCCCAGGGGGCGGGCGCTGGGGCCAACGTCCTGACTTTC
CDR3aa: CAQGAGAGANVLTF

j_gene: TRBJ2-5
v_gene: TRBV29-1
abundance: many
d_gene: .
CDR3nt: TGCAGCGTTGTGTGGTGGGGCACCCAGTACTTC
CDR3aa: CSVVWWGTQYF

j_gene: TRBJ1-6
v_gene: TRBV21-1
abundance: few
d_gene: .
CDR3nt: TGTGCCAGCAGCAAAGCAGCAGGGCCACCCCTCCACTTT
CDR3aa: CASSKAAGPPLHF

j_gene: TRBJ2-4
v_gene: TRBV7-2
abundance: few
d_gene: .
CDR3nt: TGTGCCAGCAGCTTATTGTGGAACATTCAGTACTTC
CDR3aa: CASSLLWNIQYF

j_gene: TRBJ2-7
v_gene: TRBV5-1
abundance: .
d_gene: TRBD1
CDR3nt: TGCGCCAGCAGGGACAGGGAGACTGTCTACGAGCAGTACTTC
CDR3aa: CASRDRETVYEQYF

j_gene: TRBJ1-2
v_gene: TRBV15
abundance: .
d_gene: .
CDR3nt: TGTGCCACCAGCACTAGACAGACTGGGTTGGGCTACACCTTC
CDR3aa: CATSTRQTGLGYTF

j_gene: TRBJ2-3
v_gene: TRBV21-1
abundance: .
d_gene: .
CDR3nt: TGTGCCAGCAGCAAGTCACGAGAGCGCACAGATACGCAGTATTTT
CDR3aa: CASSKSRERTDTQYF

j_gene: TRBJ2-5
v_gene: TRBV5-1
abundance: few
d_gene: .
CDR3nt: TGCGCCAGCAGCTTGATGGGCCAAGAGACCCAGTACTTC
CDR3aa: CASSLMGQETQYF

j_gene: TRBJ2-6
v_gene: TRBV9
abundance: .
d_gene: .
CDR3nt: TGTGCCAGCAGCGTAGGGACACTAGGCTCTGGGGCCAACGTCCTGACTTTC
CDR3aa: CASSVGTLGSGANVLTF

j_gene: TRBJ2-1
v_gene: TRBV19
abundance: .
d_gene: TRBD2
CDR3nt: TGTGCCAGTAGTAGGAGCGGGAGGGTGTTCTTC
CDR3aa: CASSRSGRVFF

j_gene: TRBJ2-2
v_gene: TRBV7-2
abundance: .
d_gene: TRBD1
CDR3nt: TGTGCCAGCAACAAAGACAGGGGAAGGACCGGGGAGCTGTTTTTT
CDR3aa: CASNKDRGRTGELFF

j_gene: TRBJ1-2
v_gene: TRBV4-3
abundance: few
d_gene: .
CDR3nt: TGCGCCAGCAGCCACAGCCCAGGGGCGGACTATGGCTACACCTTC
CDR3aa: CASSHSPGADYGYTF

j_gene: TRBJ1-2
v_gene: TRBV7-9
abundance: once
d_gene: .
CDR3nt: TGTGCCAGCAGCTCTCAGGCTGAGGGCTACACCTTC
CDR3aa: CASSSQAEGYTF

j_gene: TRBJ1-1
v_gene: TRBV4-1
abundance: few
d_gene: .
CDR3nt: TGCGCCAGCAGCCACCGAGAGAAGAACACTGAAGCTTTCTTT
CDR3aa: CASSHREKNTEAFF

j_gene: TRBJ2-5
v_gene: TRBV7-8
abundance: .
d_gene: .
CDR3nt: TGTGCCACTCAAGGAGAGACCCAGTACTTC
CDR3aa: CATQGETQYF

j_gene: TRBJ2-7
v_gene: TRBV5-6
abundance: .
d_gene: .
CDR3nt: TGTGCCAGCAGCTTGGCCCCCGAGTACGAGCAGTACTTC
CDR3aa: CASSLAPEYEQYF

j_gene: TRBJ2-1
v_gene: TRBV7-3
abundance: .
d_gene: .
CDR3nt: TGTGCCAGCAGCTTAAGTACCGACAATGAGCAGTTCTTC
CDR3aa: CASSLSTDNEQFF

j_gene: TRBJ2-5
v_gene: TRBV7-2
abundance: few
d_gene: .
CDR3nt: TGTGCCAGCAGCTTAGGCCCCCGAGAGACCCAGTACTTC
CDR3aa: CASSLGPRETQYF

j_gene: TRBJ2-3
v_gene: TRBV7-2
abundance: .
d_gene: .
CDR3nt: TGTGCCAGCAGCTCAAGGAGCACAGGGCGGACAGATACGCAGTATTTT
CDR3aa: CASSSRSTGRTDTQYF

j_gene: TRBJ2-1
v_gene: TRBV30
abundance: few
d_gene: .
CDR3nt: TGTGCCTGGAGTGTACGAAATGGTGAGCAGTTCTTC
CDR3aa: CAWSVRNGEQFF

j_gene: TRBJ2-5
v_gene: TRBV19
abundance: .
d_gene: TRBD1
CDR3nt: TGTGCCAGTAGTCATCTAGGACAGGGGATGGAGACCCAGTACTTC
CDR3aa: CASSHLGQGMETQYF

j_gene: TRBJ1-1
v_gene: TRBV19
abundance: .
d_gene: TRBD1
CDR3nt: TGTGGTACAGGGGCCACTGAAGCTTTCTTT
CDR3aa: CGTGATEAFF

j_gene: TRBJ2-2
v_gene: TRBV30
abundance: .
d_gene: TRBD2
CDR3nt: TGTGCCTGGAGTAACCCGGGACTAGCGGGAACCGGGGAGCTGTTTTTT
CDR3aa: CAWSNPGLAGTGELFF

j_gene: TRBJ2-3
v_gene: TRBV7-9
abundance: few
d_gene: .
CDR3nt: TGTGCCAGCAGCTCTGGGGTCGCTCGAGATACGCAGTATTTT
CDR3aa: CASSSGVARDTQYF

j_gene: TRBJ1-2
v_gene: TRBV5-1
abundance: few
d_gene: TRBD1
CDR3nt: TGCGCCAGCAGCCGCGGACAGGGAATGATTGGCTACACCTTC
CDR3aa: CASSRGQGMIGYTF

j_gene: TRBJ1-3
v_gene: TRBV4-3
abundance: .
d_gene: .
CDR3nt: TGCGCCAGCAGCCAAGGATCAAACTCTGGAAACACCATATATTTT
CDR3aa: CASSQGSNSGNTIYF

j_gene: TRBJ1-4
v_gene: TRBV5-4
abundance: few
d_gene: .
CDR3nt: TGTGCCAGCAGCTCCGGGACGGCTACTGAAAAACTGTTTTTT
CDR3aa: CASSSGTATEKLFF

j_gene: TRBJ1-5
v_gene: TRBV2
abundance: few
d_gene: .
CDR3nt: TGTGCCAGCAGTGAGGGTCGGGATCAGCCCCAGCATTTT
CDR3aa: CASSEGRDQPQHF

j_gene: TRBJ2-3
v_gene: TRBV4-2
abundance: few
d_gene: TRBD1
CDR3nt: TGTGCCAGCAGCCAAGGATGGACAGGGGGGGATACGCAGTATTTT
CDR3aa: CASSQGWTGGDTQYF

j_gene: TRBJ2-1
v_gene: TRBV2
abundance: .
d_gene: TRBD1
CDR3nt: TGTGCCAGCAGATGGGACAGGAGGAACAATGAGCAGTTCTTC
CDR3aa: CASRWDRRNNEQFF

j_gene: TRBJ2-2
v_gene: TRBV7-2
abundance: .
d_gene: .
CDR3nt: TGTGCCAGCAGCCCGGTCGTCGGGCAGCTGAACACCGGGGAGCTGTTTTTT
CDR3aa: CASSPVVGQLNTGELFF

j_gene: TRBJ1-1
v_gene: TRBV30
abundance: few
d_gene: .
CDR3nt: TGTGCCTGGAGTTTGGGTACAGGGAACACTGAAGCTTTCTTT
CDR3aa: CAWSLGTGNTEAFF

j_gene: TRBJ1-4
v_gene: TRBV7-9
abundance: .
d_gene: .
CDR3nt: TGTGCCAGCAGCCTGACTCCGGGACGGAGTGAAAAACTGTTTTTT
CDR3aa: CASSLTPGRSEKLFF

j_gene: TRBJ2-5
v_gene: TRBV7-8
abundance: .
d_gene: TRBD1
CDR3nt: TGTGCCAGCAGCTTGATGGTGGTGACAGGGCAAGAGACCCAGTACTTC
CDR3aa: CASSLMVVTGQETQYF

j_gene: TRBJ2-3
v_gene: TRBV7-8
abundance: .
d_gene: .
CDR3nt: TGTGCCAGCAGCCCTCGGGATACGCAGTATTTT
CDR3aa: CASSPRDTQYF

j_gene: TRBJ2-3
v_gene: TRBV29-1
abundance: .
d_gene: .
CDR3nt: TGCAGCGTTGTAGTCGGGGGGCGGGCAGATACGCAGTATTTT
CDR3aa: CSVVVGGRADTQYF

j_gene: TRBJ2-4
v_gene: TRBV29-1
abundance: few
d_gene: .
CDR3nt: TGCAGCGTTGTGGTAGGACTTAGAGGCAAAAACATTCAGTACTTC
CDR3aa: CSVVVGLRGKNIQYF

j_gene: TRBJ2-2
v_gene: TRBV7-9
abundance: .
d_gene: .
CDR3nt: TGTGCCGCCCTTCCGCTGGGAGTCCCGAACACCGGGGAGCTGTTTTTT
CDR3aa: CAALPLGVPNTGELFF

j_gene: TRBJ1-3
v_gene: TRBV14
abundance: few
d_gene: .
CDR3nt: TGTGCCAGCAGCCATCGTGTTGGGACACGAAGCTCTGGAAACACCATATATTTT
CDR3aa: CASSHRVGTRSSGNTIYF

j_gene: TRBJ2-3
v_gene: TRBV7-9
abundance: .
d_gene: .
CDR3nt: TGTGCCAGCACCTTGGGACTGGCAGCAGATACGCAGTATTTT
CDR3aa: CASTLGLAADTQYF

j_gene: TRBJ1-5
v_gene: TRBV19
abundance: few
d_gene: .
CDR3nt: TGTGCCAGTAGCACCGGCCCCACACTCAATCAGCCCCAGCATTTT
CDR3aa: CASSTGPTLNQPQHF

j_gene: TRBJ1-2
v_gene: TRBV9
abundance: few
d_gene: .
CDR3nt: TGTGCCAGCAGCGGATTGACCCAAAGGGGCTACACCTTC
CDR3aa: CASSGLTQRGYTF